This T cell receptor beta chain was profiled in a study of T cells in Graves' hyperthyroidism and ophthalmopathy. Amplified regions were TCR beta CDR3 sequences from RNA transcripts. Carried out on the TCR CDR3, a first-round RT-PCR used the HTBI primer set. TCRdb analysed the multiplex PCR reads with MiXCR anew, one entry per CDR3 protein. The table shows around 420,000 distinct CDR3 sequences, with 15% to 19% occurring only once. An absence of ophthalmopathy progression within 18 months meant stable Graves' hyperthyroidism. For the diagnoses, clinical symptoms, serum thyroxine and TRAb, thyroid ultrasound and orbital computed tomography were used. This clonotype was counted at least ten times. Its cognate antigen is unknown. The junction departs from the called germline gene at one end, perhaps through a read error. The CDR3 is made up of 14 amino acids. The germline gives CDR1 SGHTA, CDR2 FQGNSA.

Study-wide findings and caveats: A 13 V-J signature model discriminated ophthalmopathy versus stable hyperthyroidism.

Input material: blood. This clonotype was sampled from a woman under 30 with Graves' hyperthyroidism. The rearrangement links TRBV7-2 to TRBJ2-7; possibly TRBD1 for D (6 bases). CDR3 coding DNA: TGTGCCAGCAGCTTAACTCGAGGGGGATACGGGCAGTACTTC. Translating gives CASSLTRGGYGQYF.